Shown below are 10 T cell receptor beta chains from a single sample sequenced in a study of blood T cell repertoires in COVID-19. Data came from immunoSEQ multiplex PCR; TCRdb stores just in-frame clones and leaves some out. This sample carries under 200,000 clones, over 75% of them seen once, and the ten largest clones take 7% to 7.5%. Sequencing was done on a sample of PBMCs or T cells enriched from blood (not recorded which). Source of these receptors: a woman aged 45-65 years who had recovered from COVID-19.

This chain's CDR3 is CASSPAGPGPGPIYGYTF. In DNA, the CDR3 is TGTGCCAGCTCACCAGCCGGCCCGGGTCCCGGTCCAATCTATGGCTACACCTTC. The rearrangement joins TRBV18 to TRBJ1-2, with D unresolved. The CDR3 extends over 18 amino acids. The germline gives CDR1 KGHSH, CDR2 LQKENI. V lost 2 bases to trimming and J lost 4 bases, with 23 bases between them.

V usage is TRBV9 and J usage is TRBJ1-2; no clear D gene. The ends were cut back, 0 bases at V and 4 bases at J, with 10 bases in the middle. The CDR3 has 14 residues. CDR1 SGDLS and CDR2 YYNGEE come from the germline V gene. This CDR3 is CASSVDDNGYGYTF. In nucleotides, the CDR3 is TGTGCCAGCAGCGTAGATGACAATGGCTATGGCTACACCTTC. The whole variable domain, remainder taken from reference TRBV9 and TRBJ1-2, is DSGVTQTPKHLITATGQRVTLRCSPRSGDLSVYWYQQSLDQGLQFLIQYYNGEERAKGNILERFSAQQFPDLHSELNLSSLELGDSALYFCASSVDDNGYGYTFGSGTRLTVV.

V and J are TRBV4-1 and TRBJ1-1; D possibly corresponds to TRBD1 (6 bases). This CDR3 has 15 amino acids. Germline V CDR1 and CDR2: MGHRA, YSYEKL. The V end was cut by 3 bases, the J end by 1 base, with 12 bases between. This CDR3 is CASSQGGGGNTEAFF. As DNA, the CDR3 is TGCGCCAGCAGCCAGGGCGGGGGCGGGAACACTGAAGCTTTCTTT.

This clone was counted between two and nine times. The chain joins TRBV30 to TRBJ1-2; 7 bases are shared with TRBD1. The CDR3 sequence is 15 residues long. V dropped 3 bases and J dropped 0; count of bases not matched to a gene: 7. Germline V lookup: CDR1 GTSNPN, CDR2 SVGIG (reference sequence). The CDR3 spells CAWRLGTASNYGYTF. The DNA of the CDR3 is TGTGCCTGGAGATTGGGGACAGCTTCTAACTATGGCTACACCTTC. Drawing the rest from reference TRBV30 and TRBJ1-2, the complete variable domain is SQTIHQWPATLVQPVGSPLSLECTVEGTSNPNLYWYRQAAGRGLQLLFYSVGIGQISSEVPQNLSASRPQDRQFILSSKKLLLSDSGFYLCAWRLGTASNYGYTFGSGTRLTVV.

The CDR3 is CASSVTGSGETQYF. DNA for the CDR3: TGCGCCAGCAGCGTTACGGGGAGTGGAGAGACCCAGTACTTC. This rearrangement joins TRBV4-1 to TRBJ2-5, with D possibly matching TRBD2 (5 bases). There are 14 residues in the CDR3. The V end lost 5 bases, the J end lost 4 bases, and 14 bases lay between the germline ends. The germline gives CDR1 MGHRA, CDR2 YSYEKL.

This rearrangement joins TRBV28 to TRBJ1-2; 7 bases line up with TRBD1. The CDR3 has 15 amino acids. The V segment lost 6 bases and the J segment 2 bases; nucleotides outside the gene matches: 9. Germline V gives CDR1 MDHEN, CDR2 SYDVKM. This CDR3 is CASSPTGTANYGYTF. DNA of the CDR3: TGTGCCAGCAGCCCGACCGGGACAGCCAACTATGGCTACACCTTC.

The chain is built from TRBV7-9 and TRBJ1-4, with D possibly matching TRBD1 (6 bases). The V end lost 7 bases, the J end lost 8 bases, and 14 bases lay between the germline ends. CDR3 size: 13 residues. Germline V gene sequence: CDR1 SEHNR, CDR2 FQNEAQ (reference sequence). The CDR3 sequence: CASKQGFGEKLFF. In DNA, the CDR3 is TGTGCCAGCAAACAGGGTTTTGGAGAAAAACTGTTTTTT.

The chain is built from TRBV7-9 and TRBJ1-1; possibly TRBD1 for D (5 bases). Germline V gives CDR1 SEHNR, CDR2 FQNEAQ (reference sequence). The CDR3 sequence is 15 residues long. V lost 0 bases to trimming and J lost 6 bases, with 14 bases between them. CDR3 residues: CASSLAFGAVAEAFF. In DNA, the CDR3 is TGTGCCAGCAGCTTAGCGTTTGGGGCAGTGGCTGAAGCTTTCTTT.

The chain is built from TRBV5-4 and TRBJ1-2, with TRBD1 identical over 9 bases. CDR3 length equals 14 residues. Germline V gives CDR1 SGHNT, CDR2 YYREEE (reference sequence). The ends lost 4 bases at V and 7 bases at J; junction bases unmatched: 8. The CDR3 nucleotides are TGTGCCAGCAGCACACAGGGGGCCGTACGTGGCTACACCTTC. Translation: CASSTQGAVRGYTF.

The rearrangement links TRBV12-3 or TRBV12-4 to TRBJ1-1; maybe TRBD1 (6 bases). Trimming took 2 bases from V and 5 from J, leaving 6 bases between them. The CDR3 consists of 12 residues. In DNA form, the CDR3 reads TGTGCCAGCAGTTTACAGGGGACTGAAGCTTTCTTT. It encodes CASSLQGTEAFF.